These 9 T cell receptor beta chains were sequenced from one sample in a study of beta chain features in type 1 diabetes. All of the isolated RNA was reverse transcribed, so expressed TCRB transcripts were sequenced. The method was immunoSEQ multiplex PCR; TCRdb's version includes in-frame clones alone and lacks a portion of them. The table includes about 320,000 clones, about 15% detected once. Sequenced input: central memory CD4+ T cells from blood. The receptor set was obtained from a man aged 25 to 40 in good health.

V usage is TRBV19 and J usage is TRBJ1-3, with D possibly TRBD1 on 5 matching bases. V shed 6 bases and J shed 2 bases, with 11 bases lying between them. Germline CDR1 and CDR2: LNHDA and SQIVND (reference sequence). This CDR3 has 14 amino acids. The CDR3 protein is CASRTGGTGNTIYF. CDR3 in DNA: TGTGCCAGTAGAACCGGGGGGACTGGAAACACCATATATTTT.

Many counts were recorded for this clone. This rearrangement joins TRBV18 to TRBJ2-3; D is perhaps TRBD1 or TRBD2 (5 bases each). V was cut by 4 bases and J by 3 bases, with 8 bases left in between. CDR3 length: 13 amino acids. Germline V gives CDR1 KGHSH, CDR2 LQKENI. The DNA for the CDR3 is TGTGCCAGCTCACTGGGACCAACAGATACGCAGTATTTT. It codes for CASSLGPTDTQYF.

This clone was picked up a small number of times. The chain has TRBV19 and TRBJ2-5, with D maybe TRBD2 (6 bases). V was pared by 4 bases and J by 2 bases, with 8 bases between. Germline V gene lookup returns CDR1 LNHDA and CDR2 SQIVND (reference sequence). This CDR3 is 13 amino acids long. The CDR3 region is CASSKGTQETQYF. The CDR3 bases are TGTGCCAGTAGTAAAGGGACTCAAGAGACCCAGTACTTC.

This clone appeared a few times. The J gene is TRBJ1-4, the V gene TRBV2, with 7 bases fitting TRBD1. The junction had 15 bases not matched to a gene; V was cut back by 6 bases and J by 11 bases. The CDR3 consists of 15 residues. Germline lookup yields CDR1 SNHLY and CDR2 FYNNEI. This chain's CDR3 is CASSDMRGQSWKLFF. CDR3 coding DNA: TGTGCCAGCAGCGACATGAGGGGACAGTCGTGGAAACTGTTTTTT.

This clone was recorded a few times. V usage is TRBV5-1 and J usage is TRBJ1-1, with D perhaps matching TRBD1 (5 bases). V lost 2 bases, J lost 4 bases, and 12 bases lay in between. The CDR3 spans 14 residues. Germline loops: CDR1 SGHRS, CDR2 YFSETQ. The CDR3 DNA follows: TGCGCCAGCAGCTTTGGCAGGGTCGGCACTGAAGCTTTCTTT. Its protein is CASSFGRVGTEAFF.

This clone was seen a few times. The chain combines TRBV19 with TRBJ2-3; D not certain. V lost 8 bases, J lost 2 bases, and 11 bases lay in between. The CDR3 totals 13 residues. In germline, CDR1 is LNHDA, CDR2 SQIVND (reference sequence). Here the CDR3 DNA reads TGTGCCAGTGCAAGGACCCACACAGATACGCAGTATTTT. Its protein product is CASARTHTDTQYF.

This clone has just a few counts. The gene calls are TRBV14 and TRBJ1-1; D gene ambiguous. The CDR3 consists of 14 residues. V lost 5 bases and J 1 base, leaving 11 bases between the germline ends. Germline V gives CDR1 SGHDN, CDR2 FVKESK. The CDR3 is CASSRAGGNTEAFF. CDR3 sequence (DNA): TGTGCCAGCAGCAGGGCGGGAGGGAACACTGAAGCTTTCTTT.

This clone appeared a few times. Other nucleotide sequences in the sample specify the same CDR3. The chain joins TRBV6-6 to TRBJ1-1, with TRBD1 as a possible D gene (5 bases). The CDR3 extends over 13 amino acids. The V and J ends lost 6 bases and 4 bases respectively, with 12 bases between them. CDR1 and CDR2 from the germline V gene are MNHNY and SVGAGI (reference sequence). Here the CDR3 DNA reads TGTGCCAGCAGGGGGCAGGGAGCCACTGAAGCTTTCTTT. This translates into CASRGQGATEAFF.

This clone was counted at least ten times. The chain carries TRBV6-6 and TRBJ2-1; TRBD1 agrees at 8 bases. Germline V gene sequence: CDR1 MNHNY, CDR2 SVGAGI (reference sequence). V was pared by 5 bases and J by 0 bases, with 3 bases of the junction left unmatched. This CDR3 is 15 amino acids long. In DNA form, the CDR3 reads TGTGCCAGCAGTCCGCAGGGGGCCTCCTACAATGAGCAGTTCTTC. The encoded protein is CASSPQGASYNEQFF.